The clone carrying this T cell receptor beta chain was counted only a few times. Its antigen remains unidentified. TCRdb's copy holds only in-frame clones and misses some; the assay was immunoSEQ multiplex PCR. The sample contains some 54,000 clones, about 78% of which appear only once. The CDR3 is made up of 13 amino acids. Trimming took off 4 bases at V and 7 bases at J, with 10 bases between the two ends. Germline V gene data show CDR1 as KGHSY and CDR2 as FQNENV. This entry is derived from a study of T cells in localized non-small cell lung cancer. Whole-study findings and limits: The highest T cell clonality was in uninvolved adjacent lung, above tumor. The study sequenced only one region of the tumor. As a result, intratumor heterogeneity could not be excluded and remains possible. Greater blood T cell density accompanied longer overall survival. Researchers found a median approximately 50 of the top 100 tumor clones in adjacent lung.

The starting material was PBMCs, obtained before any cancer treatment. The V call is TRBV16, the J call TRBJ2-2, with D possibly being TRBD1 (5 bases). This sequence was found in a woman aged 40 to 75 with stage II lung adenocarcinoma. DNA for the CDR3: TGTGCCAGCAGCCTTTCAGGGATCGGGGAGCTGTTTTTT. Translated, it gives CASSLSGIGELFF.